This TCR beta chain was obtained from a study of blood T cells in healthy people across ages (dated by TCRdb to about 2015). With respect to the entire study: In model experiments, roughly one uniquely barcoded TCR beta cDNA molecule per two T cells was captured by template switching. Using the same blood draw, the study looked at two additional independent replicas of 1 million unique cDNA reads for two donors, one aged 18 to 30 and the other aged 80 or older. Age-related changes in TCR beta repertoire diversity were measured in the study by deep sequencing normalized with unique cDNA molecular identifiers. To avoid experimental bias, donors of different ages were distributed randomly across sequencing lanes. Donors were grouped into four age groups: young (average roughly 17 years), middle-aged (less than 40), aged (62) and long-lived (around 80). The study at large found these results: Observed TCR beta diversity per million T cells fell roughly linearly with age, and a significant reduction was already apparent by age approximately 40. Total diversity estimates from one million sequenced T cells were considered lower bounds and underestimates. The CMV infection status of donors was not known, potentially confounding age-related changes in expanded clonotypes. Because profiling used bulk unsorted PBMCs, naive and antigen-experienced compartments could not be compared conclusively. Observed TCR beta diversity correlated strongly with the percentage of naive T cells measured by flow cytometry. Compared with the aged group, the long-lived group had more naive CD4+ T cells, fewer expanded clones and increased TCR diversity, a pattern suggesting age selection.

The donors were under 40 Caucasian individuals from Russia, aged about 6 to 100 years, who were systemically healthy. Each donor gave 8 to 10 milliliters of peripheral blood, drawn into EDTA-treated Vacutainer tubes. Ficoll-Paque density-gradient centrifugation was used to isolate PBMCs, with at least 7 million per sample. Trizol reagent was used to extract total RNA from the PBMCs, yielding at least 5.5 micrograms per sample. For every donor, an aliquot of PBMCs went through flow cytometry to measure the percentages of naive CD45RAhigh/CD27high T cells. Taken from cysteine to phenylalanine, the CDR3 has 14 residues. Only CDR3 DNA is held: 42 bases, read in frame from base 1. Per the germline V gene (reference sequence), LGHDT is the CDR1 and YNNKEL is the CDR2. V is pared back by 1 base and J by 3 bases, with 7 bases lying between the germline termini. Libraries were constructed by 5' RACE. Instrument used: Illumina HiSeq 2500. The second PCR ran for about 7 to 11 cycles and used a J-beta primer mix along with a sample-barcoded 5' primer. A unique molecular identifier was introduced onto each TCR beta cDNA molecule by a template-switch 5' adaptor carrying 12 random nucleotides. Each sample yielded at least 3 million CDR3-containing paired-end reads. First-strand cDNA synthesis was performed from all RNA using the Mint cDNA synthesis kit, with priming by a TRBC-specific oligonucleotide. After uracil-DNA glycosylase treatment, a first 18-cycle PCR used universal primers M1SS and BC2_uni_R on all cDNA. Per the authors' processing: For normalization, 1 million high-quality reads were randomly selected from each sample, with every read carrying a distinct molecular identifier. Instead of being binned into consensus sequences, reads with shared molecular identifiers were discarded. MiTCR, set to a Q25 quality threshold and the strictest error-elimination algorithm, was used for CDR3 identification, clonotype clustering and error correction. Lower-bound total TCR beta diversity was estimated with a nonparametric unseen species model using Euler transformation. The raw public data were reprocessed by TCRdb itself: fastp quality trimming at Q25, MiXCR clonotype calling, in-frame beta chains only. Here each entry gathers all rows of one CDR3 protein and keeps the most common genes and DNA. TCRdb, not the authors, supplied the V and J calls. The sample has 650,000 to 700,000 distinct CDR3 sequences on record, around 50% of them singletons. Of the sample, roughly 12% falls within the top ten clones.

For this clonotype: Its specific antigen is unknown. There are no base qualities to consult, and no much larger clone falls within one base.

The chain employs TRBV3-1 and TRBJ1-5, with no confident D gene call. The source is a woman of 80 years or more in good health. Specimen: blood. CDR3 sequence: CASSQGQSNQPQHF. The nucleotide sequence reads TGTGCCAGCAGCCAAGGGCAGTCCAATCAGCCCCAGCATTTT.